What follows is one TCR beta chain and its context. This specimen comes from a study of OX40 agonist ivuxolimab in advanced cancers. CDR1 SGHVS and CDR2 FQNEAQ come from the germline V gene. The V end lost 5 bases, the J end lost 8 bases, and 12 bases lay between the germline ends. The CDR3 is 13 amino acids. Data came from immunoSEQ multiplex PCR; TCRdb stores just in-frame clones and leaves some out. This table has 60,000 to 70,000 clones, roughly 84% appearing once. This receptor was identified in an adult with an advanced solid tumor such as melanoma, head and neck, liver or kidney cancer. The chain has TRBV7-8 and TRBJ2-2; possibly TRBD1 for D (6 bases). The material was CD4+ or CD8+ T cells sorted from blood, obtained in a trial of the OX40 agonist ivuxolimab. DNA of the CDR3: TGTGCCAGCAGCGAGCAGGGGTCAGGGGAGCTGTTTTTT. Amino acid sequence: CASSEQGSGELFF.